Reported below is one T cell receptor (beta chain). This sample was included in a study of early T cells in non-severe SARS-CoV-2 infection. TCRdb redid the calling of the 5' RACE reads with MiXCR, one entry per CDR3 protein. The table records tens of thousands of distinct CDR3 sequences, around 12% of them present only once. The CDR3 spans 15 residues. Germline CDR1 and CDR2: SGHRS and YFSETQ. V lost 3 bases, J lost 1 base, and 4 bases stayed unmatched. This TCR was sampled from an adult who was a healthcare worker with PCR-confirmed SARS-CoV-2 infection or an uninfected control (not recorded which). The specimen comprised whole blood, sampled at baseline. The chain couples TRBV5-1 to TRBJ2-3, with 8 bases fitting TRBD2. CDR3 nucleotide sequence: TGCGCCAGCAGCTCGCTGACTAGCGGCACAGATACGCAGTATTTT. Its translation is CASSSLTSGTDTQYF.